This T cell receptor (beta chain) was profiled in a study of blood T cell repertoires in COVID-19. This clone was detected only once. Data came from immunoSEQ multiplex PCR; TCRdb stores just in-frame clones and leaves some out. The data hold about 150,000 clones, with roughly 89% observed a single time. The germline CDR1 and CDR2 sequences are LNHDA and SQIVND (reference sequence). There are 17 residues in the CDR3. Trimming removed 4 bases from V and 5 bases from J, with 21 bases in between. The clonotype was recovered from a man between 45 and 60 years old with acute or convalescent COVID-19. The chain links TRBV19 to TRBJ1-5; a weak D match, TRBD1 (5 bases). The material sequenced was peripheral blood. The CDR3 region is CASSRMETAPSYQPQHF. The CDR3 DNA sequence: TGTGCCAGTAGTAGGATGGAGACAGCGCCCTCCTATCAGCCCCAGCATTTT.